One and the same sample provided the 32 T cell receptor beta chains below, sequenced in a study of beta chain features in type 1 diabetes. Expressed TCRB transcripts were sequenced, since all the RNA that had been isolated was reverse transcribed. Sequencing used immunoSEQ multiplex PCR; TCRdb keeps in-frame clones, though not all of them. The repertoire includes about 360,000 clones, roughly 13% of them detected once, and about 0.018% sits in the top ten. Sequenced material: naive CD4+ T cells from blood. The receptors come from a man in his late teens or twenties in good health.

CDR3 region: CASSTGQRWTEAFF. The CDR3, as DNA: TGTGCCAGCAGTACAGGACAAAGGTGGACTGAAGCTTTCTTT. The chain couples TRBV27 to TRBJ1-1; D is possibly TRBD1 (5 bases). With 5 bases removed from V and 5 bases from J, the gap between germline ends came to 15 bases. Germline values: CDR1 MNHEY, CDR2 SMNVEV (reference sequence). The CDR3 extends over 14 amino acids.

This chain joins TRBV7-2 and TRBJ1-1, with TRBD1 matching 7 bases. The CDR3 contains 14 residues. Germline V CDR1 and CDR2: SGHTA, FQGNSA. The trim removed 3 bases at V and 3 bases at J, leaving 4 bases unmatched. CDR3 DNA: TGTGCCAGCAGCTTGACAGGGAGATACACTGAAGCTTTCTTT. It codes for CASSLTGRYTEAFF.

This clone was found a few times. V and J are TRBV23-1 and TRBJ1-2; 10 nucleotides align to TRBD1. TRBV23-1 is an ORF for which the function is uncertain. The CDR3 consists of 17 residues. V trimming: 0 bases; J trimming: 7 bases; junction bases outside the gene matches: 11. In nucleotides, the CDR3 is TGCGCCAGCAGTCAATCGATGATTGACAGGGGGCTCTGTGGCTACACCTTC. Residues: CASSQSMIDRGLCGYTF.

The chain has TRBV11-2 and TRBJ2-2; tentative D call: TRBD1 (5 bases). The V gene's germline CDR1 is SGHAT and CDR2 FQNNGV. The CDR3 runs to 15 residues. V was trimmed by 5 bases and J by 0 bases, leaving 10 bases between them. The CDR3 sequence is CASSRGHSNTGELFF. CDR3 DNA sequence: TGTGCCAGCAGCAGAGGACACTCGAACACCGGGGAGCTGTTTTTT.

There are a few counts of this clone. The gene calls are TRBV4-2 and TRBJ2-1; D gene uncertain. The ends were cut back, 1 base at V and 1 base at J, with 14 bases in the middle. The CDR3 totals 17 residues. Germline V CDR1 and CDR2: LGHNA, YNFKEQ. The CDR3 region has the DNA TGTGCCAGCAGCCAAGGTGGTACGGGTGGATCCTACAATGAGCAGTTCTTC. Protein: CASSQGGTGGSYNEQFF.

The V gene is TRBV5-1, the J gene TRBJ2-7; 7 bases match TRBD1. CDR1 is SGHRS, CDR2 YFSETQ, per germline. The V gene end was trimmed by 3 bases and the J gene end by 0 bases; junction bases not matched to a gene: 3. The CDR3 totals 14 residues. This CDR3 is CASSSTGDSYEQYF. The CDR3 nucleotides are TGCGCCAGCAGCTCTACAGGGGACTCCTACGAGCAGTACTTC.

The CDR3 DNA is TGTGCCAGCAGCTTAGTACAGGGACGGGAAAAACTGTTTTTT. Encoded protein: CASSLVQGREKLFF. The J gene is TRBJ1-4, the V gene TRBV7-9; possibly TRBD1 for D (6 bases). There are 14 residues in the CDR3. V was shortened by 1 base and J by 8 bases, with 11 bases between the two germline ends. CDR1 and CDR2 from the germline V gene are SEHNR and FQNEAQ (reference sequence).

This clone was observed at least ten times. The rearrangement links TRBV29-1 to TRBJ2-3; D gene ambiguous. The CDR3 runs to 12 residues. V lost 7 bases and J 4 bases, leaving 12 bases between the germline ends. The germline V gene has CDR1 SQVTM and CDR2 ANQGSEA. This CDR3 is CSALDPPDTQYF. As DNA, the CDR3 is TGCAGCGCCTTAGATCCGCCAGATACGCAGTATTTT.

This clone was detected a few times. The gene calls are TRBV4-3 and TRBJ2-3; D unresolved. Germline CDR1 LGHNA, CDR2 YSLEER. Trimming pared 6 bases from V and 2 bases from J, leaving 12 bases between. There are 14 residues in the CDR3. For the CDR3, the DNA is TGCGCCAGCAGTCGTTCAGGTCACACAGATACGCAGTATTTT. It codes for CASSRSGHTDTQYF.

This clone was observed a few times. This chain links TRBV6-1 with TRBJ1-5; D unclear. CDR3 size: 13 residues. V lost 1 base and J 4 bases, leaving 5 bases between the germline ends. The V gene's germline CDR1 is MNHNS and CDR2 SASEGT. The CDR3 coding sequence is TGTGCCAGCAGTGAAGGAGCGAATCAGCCCCAGCATTTT. The encoded protein is CASSEGANQPQHF.

The chain uses TRBV27 and TRBJ2-5; tentative D call: TRBD1 (6 bases). Trimming stripped 4 bases from V and 2 bases from J, with 20 bases between. Germline V gene data show CDR1 as MNHEY and CDR2 as SMNVEV (reference sequence). The CDR3 is 17 residues long. CDR3 nucleotide sequence: TGTGCCAGCAGTTCCGACAGGACCCCTTCGAATCAAGAGACCCAGTACTTC. Translated: CASSSDRTPSNQETQYF.

This clone was seen a few times. The rearrangement joins TRBV2 to TRBJ1-5, with D maybe TRBD1 (6 bases). CDR3 size: 15 residues. The germline V and J ends were trimmed by 4 bases and 5 bases, with 15 bases remaining between them. Germline V lookup: CDR1 SNHLY, CDR2 FYNNEI. The CDR3: CASSGFRDKDQPQHF. Written as DNA, the CDR3 is TGTGCCAGCAGTGGTTTCCGGGACAAGGATCAGCCCCAGCATTTT.

In its sample, this clone was seen a few times. The V call is TRBV16, the J call TRBJ1-1; D may be TRBD1 (5 bases). The length of the CDR3 is 16 residues. The germline V and J ends were trimmed by 4 bases and 3 bases, with 18 bases remaining between them. Germline V gene lookup returns CDR1 KGHSY and CDR2 FQNENV. The CDR3 is CASSRRSAGVDTEAFF. In nucleotides, the CDR3 is TGTGCCAGCAGCCGAAGGTCAGCGGGGGTGGACACTGAAGCTTTCTTT.

This clone was picked up a small number of times. The chain combines TRBV19 with TRBJ2-7; 11 bases are shared with TRBD2. The ends lost 5 bases at V and 0 bases at J; junction bases unmatched: 6. Germline V gene lookup returns CDR1 LNHDA and CDR2 SQIVND (reference sequence). The CDR3 is 16 amino acids. Written as DNA, the CDR3 is TGTGCCAGTAGTTCTCCGGGACTAGCGGCCTCCTACGAGCAGTACTTC. Translated, it gives CASSSPGLAASYEQYF.

This clone was detected a few times. This chain joins TRBV6-1 and TRBJ2-5; TRBD1 might be the D (6 bases). Germline CDR1 is MNHNS and CDR2 is SASEGT. Trimming took off 7 bases at V and 5 bases at J, with 20 bases between the two ends. The CDR3 extends over 15 amino acids. CDR3 residues: CASKPRDKTAETQYF. In nucleotides, the CDR3 is TGTGCCAGCAAGCCAAGGGACAAAACCGCGGAGACCCAGTACTTC.

The V gene is TRBV4-2, the J gene TRBJ1-1; tentative D call: TRBD1 (6 bases). The CDR3 runs 16 residues. Per the germline V gene, CDR1 is LGHNA and CDR2 is YNFKEQ. Trimming removed 4 bases at V and 5 bases at J, with 20 bases between. In DNA form, the CDR3 reads TGTGCCAGCAGCCGATGGACAGAAGCCTGGGATACTGAAGCTTTCTTT. Amino acid sequence: CASSRWTEAWDTEAFF.

The chain uses TRBV4-2 and TRBJ2-7; TRBD2 matches 7 bases. Losses at the gene ends were 0 bases for V and 3 bases for J; bases not matched to a gene: 14. Germline loops: CDR1 LGHNA, CDR2 YNFKEQ. The CDR3 loop spans 18 amino acids. CDR3 sequence reads: CASSQDPLGASGFYEQYF. CDR3 bases: TGTGCCAGCAGCCAAGATCCTCTAGGAGCTAGCGGCTTCTACGAGCAGTACTTC.

In nucleotides, the CDR3 is TGTGCCAGCAGCTCCGGACACCCGAGGCGCACCGGGGAGCTGTTTTTT. Its translation is CASSSGHPRRTGELFF. V gene TRBV7-2 combines with J gene TRBJ2-2, with D possibly matching TRBD1 (5 bases). V shed 4 bases and J shed 4 bases, with 16 bases lying between them. In germline, CDR1 is SGHTA, CDR2 FQGNSA. CDR3 size: 16 residues.

The chain has TRBV28 and TRBJ2-3, with D perhaps matching TRBD2 (6 bases). Germline-derived CDR1 and CDR2 are MDHEN and SYDVKM. The CDR3 length is 14 residues. The ends were cut back, 4 bases at V and 1 base at J, with 9 bases in the middle. The CDR3 loop reads CASSSERGTDTQYF. CDR3 DNA sequence: TGTGCCAGCAGTTCTGAGCGGGGCACAGATACGCAGTATTTT.

A few counts support this clone. The V gene is TRBV9, the J gene TRBJ1-2, with TRBD1 identical over 8 bases. This CDR3 contains 15 residues. The V and J ends lost 3 bases and 9 bases, in that order; junction bases with no gene match: 13. Germline V gene lookup returns CDR1 SGDLS and CDR2 YYNGEE. CDR3 residues: CASSAGQGEGLSYTF. CDR3 bases: TGTGCCAGCAGCGCCGGACAGGGAGAAGGATTGAGCTACACCTTC.

V usage is TRBV4-1 and J usage is TRBJ2-1, with 11 bases identical to TRBD2. J lost 8 bases, V lost 1 base, and 7 bases had no gene match. The CDR3 spans 16 residues. Germline V CDR1 and CDR2: MGHRA, YSYEKL. CDR3 protein: CASSQGLAGGLYEQFF. DNA of the CDR3: TGCGCCAGCAGCCAAGGGCTAGCGGGAGGTTTGTATGAGCAGTTCTTC.

The chain combines TRBV30 with TRBJ2-7; no definite D call. V lost 0 bases and J 7 bases, leaving 7 bases between the germline ends. This CDR3 comprises 11 residues. Germline assignment: CDR1 GTSNPN and CDR2 SVGIG (reference sequence). DNA of the CDR3: TGTGCCTGGAGTGTACGCCGGGAGCAGTACTTC. Encoded protein: CAWSVRREQYF.

V usage is TRBV6-1 and J usage is TRBJ1-1; weak D call: TRBD1 (5 bases). Germline V gives CDR1 MNHNS, CDR2 SASEGT. The V end lost 1 base, the J end lost 5 bases, and 17 bases lay between the germline ends. This CDR3 has 16 amino acids. The CDR3 region has the DNA TGTGCCAGCAGTGAAGGGGGCAGGGTGTTGATAACTGAAGCTTTCTTT. Protein sequence: CASSEGGRVLITEAFF.

This clone occurred a few times. The chain combines TRBV5-1 with TRBJ2-3; D might be TRBD2 (6 bases). Germline V gives CDR1 SGHRS, CDR2 YFSETQ. With 0 bases removed from V and 1 base from J, the gap between germline ends came to 12 bases. This CDR3 region has 16 residues. CDR3: CASSLGGGGGTDTQYF. Written as DNA, the CDR3 is TGCGCCAGCAGCTTGGGAGGTGGAGGGGGCACAGATACGCAGTATTTT.

A note on this clone: The same CDR3 is also encoded by other DNA sequences in this sample. The chain carries TRBV7-2 and TRBJ1-1; D unclear. This CDR3 has 13 residues. Germline loops: CDR1 SGHTA, CDR2 FQGNSA. Trimming pared 2 bases from V and 0 bases from J, leaving 4 bases between. In nucleotides, the CDR3 is TGTGCCAGCAGCTTACAAATGAACACTGAAGCTTTCTTT. Its translation is CASSLQMNTEAFF.

This clone was observed a few times. This rearrangement joins TRBV4-1 to TRBJ2-1, with TRBD2 matching 9 bases. Per the germline V gene, CDR1 is MGHRA and CDR2 is YSYEKL. Losses at the gene ends were 8 bases for V and 5 bases for J; bases not matched to a gene: 10. The CDR3 covers 15 residues. The CDR3 bases are TGCGCCAGCCCGGAGGCGGGAGGGCCGAACAATGAGCAGTTCTTC. Its translation: CASPEAGGPNNEQFF.

The chain links TRBV5-1 to TRBJ1-1; tentatively, D is TRBD1 (5 bases). Germline CDR1 SGHRS, CDR2 YFSETQ. This CDR3 is built from 15 residues. Trimming took off 5 bases at V and 0 bases at J, with 14 bases between the two ends. The CDR3 here is CASRRQSQLNTEAFF. The CDR3 nucleotides read TGCGCCAGCAGGCGACAGTCGCAGTTGAACACTGAAGCTTTCTTT.

The chain employs TRBV7-3 and TRBJ2-1; 11 nucleotides agree with TRBD2. This CDR3 contains 14 residues. V shed 5 bases, J shed 5 bases, and the junction held 2 bases outside the gene matches. Per germline, CDR1 SGHTA and CDR2 FQGTGA. DNA for the CDR3: TGTGCCAGCAGCACTAGCGGGAGAGACAATGAGCAGTTCTTC. Translating gives CASSTSGRDNEQFF.

This clone was seen only a few times. J is TRBJ2-7 and V is TRBV4-3; D perhaps matches TRBD2 (6 bases). Germline V lookup: CDR1 LGHNA, CDR2 YSLEER. This CDR3 is built from 14 residues. Trimming cost V 2 bases and J 4 bases, with 12 bases left between them. The CDR3 here is CASSQSGSRYEQYF. The DNA of the CDR3 is TGCGCCAGCAGCCAATCCGGGAGCCGTTACGAGCAGTACTTC.

This clone was picked up a small number of times. The chain combines TRBV7-9 with TRBJ2-3; TRBD2 matches 13 bases. This CDR3 comprises 16 residues. The junction had 4 bases not matched to a gene; V was cut back by 5 bases and J by 2 bases. Germline CDR1 and CDR2: SEHNR and FQNEAQ (reference sequence). The CDR3 DNA is TGTGCCAGCAGCACCGGGACTAGCGGGATCACAGATACGCAGTATTTT. Its protein is CASSTGTSGITDTQYF.

V is TRBV7-2 and J is TRBJ2-3; 9 bases are shared with TRBD2. V trimming: 5 bases; J trimming: 5 bases; junction bases outside the gene matches: 5. The CDR3 loop spans 14 amino acids. Germline loops: CDR1 SGHTA, CDR2 FQGNSA. DNA for the CDR3: TGTGCCAGCAGCCGGGGACTAGCTTTAGATACGCAGTATTTT. This translates into CASSRGLALDTQYF.

This clone was found a few times. The chain combines TRBV29-1 with TRBJ2-5; 9 bases map to TRBD1. The DNA matches TRBJ2-7 better at its end, which makes the J call doubtful. This CDR3 is 13 amino acids long. The germline gives CDR1 SQVTM, CDR2 ANQGSEA. CDR3 protein: CSVRDRGNHEQYF. The CDR3 coding sequence is TGCAGCGTGAGAGACAGGGGGAACCACGAGCAGTACTTC.